The rows below give T cell receptor beta chains drawn from one sample of a study of blood T cell repertoires in COVID-19. Here immunoSEQ multiplex PCR was the method, and the copy in TCRdb shows in-frame clones only, minus some. The sample holds more than 85,000 clones, 75% to 80% seen once. The sample consisted of peripheral blood. These receptors were collected from a woman of 80 years or more with active or convalescent COVID-19. The CDR3 runs from the conserved cysteine through the conserved F or W. The D gene is left open where the match is weak. The listing skips clone size in some rows; elsewhere it reads once, few, many or a size class.

cdr3_nt: TGTGCCAGCAGTGAGGGACAGGGGACGAAGGAGCAGTACTTC
cdr3_aa: CASSEGQGTKEQYF
j_call: TRBJ2-7
d_call: TRBD1
v_call: TRBV2
clone_size: -

cdr3_nt: TGCGCCAGCAGTCAAGAGCGTCCCCGGGACAGGGGGAGCACAGATACGCAGTATTTT
cdr3_aa: CASSQERPRDRGSTDTQYF
j_call: TRBJ2-3
d_call: TRBD1
v_call: TRBV23-1
clone_size: few

cdr3_nt: TGTGCCAGCAGCTTAGCAGGGGGCTTCGGTGGAAACACCATATATTTT
cdr3_aa: CASSLAGGFGGNTIYF
j_call: TRBJ1-3
d_call: TRBD1
v_call: TRBV5-5
clone_size: -

cdr3_nt: TGCGCCAGCAATGTACGGGTTAGCACAGATACGCAGTATTTT
cdr3_aa: CASNVRVSTDTQYF
j_call: TRBJ2-3
d_call: -
v_call: TRBV10-1
clone_size: -

cdr3_nt: TGCAGTGCTAGTTGGGCCAGCGGGAGTTTATATAATGAGCAGTTCTTC
cdr3_aa: CSASWASGSLYNEQFF
j_call: TRBJ2-1
d_call: TRBD2
v_call: TRBV20-1
clone_size: -

cdr3_nt: TGTGCCAGCAGCCCCGGACTAGCGATCTACGAGCAGTACTTC
cdr3_aa: CASSPGLAIYEQYF
j_call: TRBJ2-7
d_call: TRBD2
v_call: TRBV11-2
clone_size: -

cdr3_nt: TGTGCCAGCAGCTTCCCTGATCAAACAGGGAACACTGAAGCTTTCTTT
cdr3_aa: CASSFPDQTGNTEAFF
j_call: TRBJ1-1
d_call: -
v_call: TRBV7-9
clone_size: -

cdr3_nt: TGCAGCGTTAGGACAGGGTATCTGAACACTGAAGCTTTCTTT
cdr3_aa: CSVRTGYLNTEAFF
j_call: TRBJ1-1
d_call: TRBD1
v_call: TRBV29-1
clone_size: -

cdr3_nt: TGTGCCAGCAGCAACGGTGTAGCGGAGATTGGAGGGGAGCTGTTTTTT
cdr3_aa: CASSNGVAEIGGELFF
j_call: TRBJ2-2
d_call: -
v_call: TRBV14
clone_size: -

cdr3_nt: TGTGCCAGCAGTGAATGGGGTGGCGGGAGGGCCCGCGAGACCCAGTACTTC
cdr3_aa: CASSEWGGGRARETQYF
j_call: TRBJ2-5
d_call: TRBD2
v_call: TRBV25-1
clone_size: once

cdr3_nt: TGTGCCAGCAGCCAAGGGACAGGGAAGGGGAATTCACCCCTCCACTTT
cdr3_aa: CASSQGTGKGNSPLHF
j_call: TRBJ1-6
d_call: TRBD1
v_call: TRBV4-2
clone_size: once

cdr3_nt: TGTGCCAGCAACCGTGCGGGGCCCTACAATGAGCAGTTCTTC
cdr3_aa: CASNRAGPYNEQFF
j_call: TRBJ2-1
d_call: -
v_call: TRBV3-1/TRBV3-2
clone_size: -

cdr3_nt: TGTGCCAGCAGCCGGGAGGGGAGTGATAGACAGCCCCAGCATTTT
cdr3_aa: CASSREGSDRQPQHF
j_call: TRBJ1-5
d_call: -
v_call: TRBV27
clone_size: -

cdr3_nt: TGTGCCAGCAGCCTCATCGGGTCACCCCTCCACTTT
cdr3_aa: CASSLIGSPLHF
j_call: TRBJ1-6
d_call: -
v_call: TRBV3-1/TRBV3-2
clone_size: -

cdr3_nt: TGTGCCAGCAGGGGGGGACAGGGGTTAAGTGATGAGCAGTTCTTC
cdr3_aa: CASRGGQGLSDEQFF
j_call: TRBJ2-1
d_call: TRBD1
v_call: TRBV5-8
clone_size: -

cdr3_nt: TGTGCCAGCAGCGAAAACGGGGGCACAGATACGCAGTATTTT
cdr3_aa: CASSENGGTDTQYF
j_call: TRBJ2-3
d_call: -
v_call: TRBV11-3
clone_size: few

cdr3_nt: TGTGCCAGTAGTATAGCCTCGACAGGGGGCCGGTCACCCCTCCACTTT
cdr3_aa: CASSIASTGGRSPLHF
j_call: TRBJ1-6
d_call: TRBD1
v_call: TRBV19
clone_size: -

cdr3_nt: TGTGCCAGCAGCCAAGTGGGGGCTAGCGGATACACCGGGGAGCTGTTTTTT
cdr3_aa: CASSQVGASGYTGELFF
j_call: TRBJ2-2
d_call: -
v_call: TRBV3-1/TRBV3-2
clone_size: -

cdr3_nt: TGTGCCAGCACCTCCAACAGTGGGCCTAATGAAAAACTGTTTTTT
cdr3_aa: CASTSNSGPNEKLFF
j_call: TRBJ1-4
d_call: -
v_call: TRBV7-8
clone_size: -

cdr3_nt: TGTGCCAGCAGCGCCGGGACAGGGGTCTCTGGAAACACCATATATTTT
cdr3_aa: CASSAGTGVSGNTIYF
j_call: TRBJ1-3
d_call: TRBD1
v_call: TRBV5-4
clone_size: -

cdr3_nt: TGTGCCACCAGCAGAGCTCCGGGACACTCCTACGAGCAGTACTTC
cdr3_aa: CATSRAPGHSYEQYF
j_call: TRBJ2-7
d_call: -
v_call: TRBV15
clone_size: -

cdr3_nt: TGTGCCAGCAGCTTAGGCCCTAGCGGGTACAATGAGCAGTTCTTC
cdr3_aa: CASSLGPSGYNEQFF
j_call: TRBJ2-1
d_call: TRBD2
v_call: TRBV7-3
clone_size: -

cdr3_nt: TGTGCCAGCAGTGACGACTATCCGAGCTCCTACAATGAGCAGTTCTTC
cdr3_aa: CASSDDYPSSYNEQFF
j_call: TRBJ2-1
d_call: -
v_call: TRBV2
clone_size: -

cdr3_nt: TGCGCCAGCAGCCCTGGGGTGGGCACGGATAGGGGAGCTTTCTTT
cdr3_aa: CASSPGVGTDRGAFF
j_call: TRBJ1-1
d_call: -
v_call: TRBV5-1
clone_size: -

cdr3_nt: TGTGCCATCAGTGAGTGGGCAGGGAGGAGTAACTACGAGCAGTACTTC
cdr3_aa: CAISEWAGRSNYEQYF
j_call: TRBJ2-7
d_call: -
v_call: TRBV10-3
clone_size: few

cdr3_nt: TGTGCCAGCAGTGACAGGGCGAGCAATCAGCCCCAGCATTTT
cdr3_aa: CASSDRASNQPQHF
j_call: TRBJ1-5
d_call: TRBD1
v_call: TRBV28
clone_size: -

cdr3_nt: TGTGCCAGTAGCCCGGAGGGACAGGGAGTTGAAAAACTGTTTTTT
cdr3_aa: CASSPEGQGVEKLFF
j_call: TRBJ1-4
d_call: TRBD1
v_call: TRBV19
clone_size: -

cdr3_nt: TGCGCCAGCAGTGAGGCGCTAGCGGAAAACAATGAGCAGTTCTTC
cdr3_aa: CASSEALAENNEQFF
j_call: TRBJ2-1
d_call: TRBD2
v_call: TRBV10-1
clone_size: once

cdr3_nt: TGTGCCTGGAGTGTACATCGGCTAGGAGGGTTGAGCTACGAGCAGTACTTC
cdr3_aa: CAWSVHRLGGLSYEQYF
j_call: TRBJ2-7
d_call: -
v_call: TRBV30
clone_size: -

cdr3_nt: TGTGCCAGCATTCTCGAGCAGGGAAACACTGAAGCTTTCTTT
cdr3_aa: CASILEQGNTEAFF
j_call: TRBJ1-1
d_call: -
v_call: TRBV28
clone_size: few

cdr3_nt: TGCGCCAGCAGCCAAGTGGCTAGCGGGAGCCCCTCCTACGAGCAGTACTTC
cdr3_aa: CASSQVASGSPSYEQYF
j_call: TRBJ2-7
d_call: TRBD2
v_call: TRBV4-1
clone_size: few

cdr3_nt: TGTGCCAGCAGCTCAACCGGGAGGGCCGGGGCAGATACGCAGTATTTT
cdr3_aa: CASSSTGRAGADTQYF
j_call: TRBJ2-3
d_call: TRBD2
v_call: TRBV9
clone_size: -

cdr3_nt: TGTGCCAGCAGTTACAATTGGGACAGGGGTGACTATGGCTACACCTTC
cdr3_aa: CASSYNWDRGDYGYTF
j_call: TRBJ1-2
d_call: TRBD1
v_call: TRBV6-2/TRBV6-3
clone_size: -

cdr3_nt: TGTGCCACCAGCAGCCCCACAGGGACTAACTATGGCTACACCTTC
cdr3_aa: CATSSPTGTNYGYTF
j_call: TRBJ1-2
d_call: -
v_call: TRBV15
clone_size: -

cdr3_nt: TGTGCCAGCTCACTTAGGGGGTCGGAGCAGTATTTT
cdr3_aa: CASSLRGSEQYF
j_call: TRBJ2-3
d_call: -
v_call: TRBV18
clone_size: -

cdr3_nt: TGCGCCAGCAGCCCGTCGCTAAGGGGGAGCACAGATACGCAGTATTTT
cdr3_aa: CASSPSLRGSTDTQYF
j_call: TRBJ2-3
d_call: -
v_call: TRBV5-1
clone_size: -

cdr3_nt: TGTGCCAGCAGCCCAACAGGGTTCCAGCCCCAGCATTTT
cdr3_aa: CASSPTGFQPQHF
j_call: TRBJ1-5
d_call: -
v_call: TRBV2
clone_size: -

cdr3_nt: TGTGCCAGCAGCATCCTAGCGGGAGGGCCCACCGGGGAGCTGTTTTTT
cdr3_aa: CASSILAGGPTGELFF
j_call: TRBJ2-2
d_call: TRBD2
v_call: TRBV7-9
clone_size: -

cdr3_nt: TGTGCCAGCAGCTTGGGAGGAGTAACTAATGAAAAACTGTTTTTT
cdr3_aa: CASSLGGVTNEKLFF
j_call: TRBJ1-4
d_call: -
v_call: TRBV5-4
clone_size: -

cdr3_nt: TGTGCCTGGATAACGGACACCGGGGAGCTGTTTTTT
cdr3_aa: CAWITDTGELFF
j_call: TRBJ2-2
d_call: -
v_call: TRBV30
clone_size: -

cdr3_nt: TGTGCCAGCAGCTCGGGAAAGGGGGCGAGATATGAAAAACTGTTTTTT
cdr3_aa: CASSSGKGARYEKLFF
j_call: TRBJ1-4
d_call: TRBD1
v_call: TRBV11-2
clone_size: -

cdr3_nt: TGTGCCAGCAGTGAAGCGCGGGGTGAACTGTTTTTT
cdr3_aa: CASSEARGELFF
j_call: TRBJ1-4
d_call: -
v_call: TRBV2
clone_size: -

cdr3_nt: TGTGCCAGCAGTTCCGGGTTTCCCGGGGAGCTGTTTTTT
cdr3_aa: CASSSGFPGELFF
j_call: TRBJ2-2
d_call: -
v_call: TRBV27
clone_size: -

cdr3_nt: TGTGCCAGCAGCTTAGTCCCTAGAAGCGGGAGCTCAGATACGCAGTATTTT
cdr3_aa: CASSLVPRSGSSDTQYF
j_call: TRBJ2-3
d_call: TRBD2
v_call: TRBV7-9
clone_size: -

cdr3_nt: TGTGCCAGCAGCTCTAAACTACTCCTATCTCACGAGCAGTACTTC
cdr3_aa: CASSSKLLLSHEQYF
j_call: TRBJ2-7
d_call: -
v_call: TRBV5-4
clone_size: once

cdr3_nt: TGTGCCAGCAGTATCGCGGAGGACGCCGGGGAGCTGTTTTTT
cdr3_aa: CASSIAEDAGELFF
j_call: TRBJ2-2
d_call: -
v_call: TRBV6-5
clone_size: -

cdr3_nt: TGTGCCAGCAGCCCAAACGGACTAGCGGAAGAGACCCAGTACTTC
cdr3_aa: CASSPNGLAEETQYF
j_call: TRBJ2-5
d_call: TRBD2
v_call: TRBV7-2
clone_size: -

cdr3_nt: TGTGCCAGTAGTCAGGACAGGGCGACACCTGAAGCTTTCTTT
cdr3_aa: CASSQDRATPEAFF
j_call: TRBJ1-1
d_call: TRBD1
v_call: TRBV19
clone_size: -

cdr3_nt: TGTGCCAGCAGCCAAGATACGACAGACTACGAGCAGTACTTC
cdr3_aa: CASSQDTTDYEQYF
j_call: TRBJ2-7
d_call: -
v_call: TRBV4-2
clone_size: -

cdr3_nt: TGTGCCTGGAGTGTACAAGACAGGGGGTCAGATGGCTACACCTTC
cdr3_aa: CAWSVQDRGSDGYTF
j_call: TRBJ1-2
d_call: TRBD1
v_call: TRBV30
clone_size: -

cdr3_nt: TGTGCCAGCAGCGCAGGACTGTACAATGAGCAGTTCTTC
cdr3_aa: CASSAGLYNEQFF
j_call: TRBJ2-1
d_call: -
v_call: TRBV7-3
clone_size: -

cdr3_nt: TGTGCCAGCTCGCAGGGACTAGCGGGAAACGAGCAGTACTTC
cdr3_aa: CASSQGLAGNEQYF
j_call: TRBJ2-7
d_call: TRBD2
v_call: TRBV18
clone_size: -

cdr3_nt: TGTGCCAGCAACAGACAGGGAGGGAACACTGAAGCTTTCTTT
cdr3_aa: CASNRQGGNTEAFF
j_call: TRBJ1-1
d_call: TRBD1
v_call: TRBV2
clone_size: few

cdr3_nt: TGTGCCAGCTCACCATTAGGCACAGATACGCAGTATTTT
cdr3_aa: CASSPLGTDTQYF
j_call: TRBJ2-3
d_call: -
v_call: TRBV18
clone_size: -

cdr3_nt: TGTGCCAGCAAAATGGACAGCTACAATGAGCAGTTCTTC
cdr3_aa: CASKMDSYNEQFF
j_call: TRBJ2-1
d_call: -
v_call: TRBV27
clone_size: once

cdr3_nt: TGTGCCAGCAGTCTACAGGGGATCCTTGGTGCTTTCTTT
cdr3_aa: CASSLQGILGAFF
j_call: TRBJ1-1
d_call: TRBD1
v_call: TRBV28
clone_size: -

cdr3_nt: TGTGCCACCAGGGCGGGTCAGAGCTACGAGCAGTACTTC
cdr3_aa: CATRAGQSYEQYF
j_call: TRBJ2-7
d_call: -
v_call: TRBV2
clone_size: -

cdr3_nt: TGTGCCAGCAGTGAATGGGGGGGAAACACCGGGGAGCTGTTTTTT
cdr3_aa: CASSEWGGNTGELFF
j_call: TRBJ2-2
d_call: TRBD2
v_call: TRBV2
clone_size: -

cdr3_nt: TGTGCCAGCAGTCACCACCCGGGTGGTTACACAGATACGCAGTATTTT
cdr3_aa: CASSHHPGGYTDTQYF
j_call: TRBJ2-3
d_call: -
v_call: TRBV2
clone_size: -